This paragraph covers one TCR beta chain sequence. The antigen remains unidentified. PCR was performed using 60 Vbeta and 13 Jbeta primers. The repertoire was sequenced with immunoSEQ multiplex PCR; TCRdb's copy has only in-frame clones and lacks some. Counted here are about 130,000 clones, about two thirds occurring once; the ten biggest clones make up 2.9%. The data originate from a study of cytomegalovirus exposure and HLA in healthy donors. Study outcomes and limitations: Later work found that TCR association rates differed between HLA loci; DRB1 had the most and HLA-C the fewest.

The specimen was PBMCs. This TCR was recovered from a human donor in good health.

CDR3 in amino acids: CASSPPGLASTDTQYF. For the CDR3, the DNA is TGTGCCAGCTCACCACCGGGACTAGCAAGCACAGATACGCAGTATTTT. The rearrangement links TRBV18 to TRBJ2-3, with 9 bases aligning to TRBD2. J was trimmed by 0 bases and V by 0 bases; bases with no gene match: 1. Germline V gene lookup returns CDR1 KGHSH and CDR2 LQKENI. The CDR3 is made up of 16 amino acids. Full variable domain (missing parts from reference TRBV18 and TRBJ2-3): NAGVMQNPRHLVRRRGQEARLRCSPMKGHSHVYWYRQLPEEGLKFMVYLQKENIIDESGMPKERFSAEFPKEGPSILRIQQVVRGDSAAYFCASSPPGLASTDTQYFGPGTRLTVL.